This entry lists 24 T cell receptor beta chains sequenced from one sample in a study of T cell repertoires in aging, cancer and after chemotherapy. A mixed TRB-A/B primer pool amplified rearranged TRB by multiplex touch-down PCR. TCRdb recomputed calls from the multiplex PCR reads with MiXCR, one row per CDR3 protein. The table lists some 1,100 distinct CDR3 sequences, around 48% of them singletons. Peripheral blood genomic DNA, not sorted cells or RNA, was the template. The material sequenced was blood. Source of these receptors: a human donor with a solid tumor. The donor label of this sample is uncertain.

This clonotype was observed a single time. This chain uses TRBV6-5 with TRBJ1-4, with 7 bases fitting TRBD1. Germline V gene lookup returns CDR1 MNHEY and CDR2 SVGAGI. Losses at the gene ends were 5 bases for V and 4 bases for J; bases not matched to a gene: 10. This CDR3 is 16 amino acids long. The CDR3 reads CASSHDRQGFNEKLFF. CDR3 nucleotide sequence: TGTGCCAGCAGTCACGACCGACAGGGCTTTAATGAAAAACTGTTTTTT.

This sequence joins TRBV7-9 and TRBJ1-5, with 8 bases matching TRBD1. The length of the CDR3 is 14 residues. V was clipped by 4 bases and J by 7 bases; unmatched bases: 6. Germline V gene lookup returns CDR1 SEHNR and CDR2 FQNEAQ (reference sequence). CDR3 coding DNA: TGTGCCAGCAGCTCTGGACAGGGCGGGCAGCCCCAGCATTTT. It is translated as CASSSGQGGQPQHF. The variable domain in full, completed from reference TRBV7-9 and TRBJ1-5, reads DTGVSQNPRHKITKRGQNVTFRCDPISEHNRLYWYRQTLGQGPEFLTYFQNEAQLEKSRLLSDRFSAERPKGSFSTLEIQRTEQGDSAMYLCASSSGQGGQPQHFGDGTRLSIL.

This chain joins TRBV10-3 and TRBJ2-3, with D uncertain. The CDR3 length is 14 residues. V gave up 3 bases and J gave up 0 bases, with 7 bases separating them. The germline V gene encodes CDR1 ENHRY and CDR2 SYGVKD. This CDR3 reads CAISDYKSTDTQYF. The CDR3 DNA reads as TGTGCCATCAGTGACTATAAAAGCACAGATACGCAGTATTTT.

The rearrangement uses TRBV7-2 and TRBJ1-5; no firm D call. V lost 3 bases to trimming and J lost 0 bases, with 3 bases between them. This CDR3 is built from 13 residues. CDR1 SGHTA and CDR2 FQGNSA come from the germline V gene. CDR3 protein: CASSFGSNQPQHF. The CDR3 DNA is TGTGCCAGCAGCTTCGGTAGCAATCAGCCCCAGCATTTT.

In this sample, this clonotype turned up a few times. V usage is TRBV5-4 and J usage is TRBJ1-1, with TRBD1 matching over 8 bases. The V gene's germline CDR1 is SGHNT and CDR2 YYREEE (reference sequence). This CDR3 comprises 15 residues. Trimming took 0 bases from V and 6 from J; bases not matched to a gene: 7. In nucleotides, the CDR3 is TGTGCCAGCAGCTTGGGACAGGGGCCCAGTCCTGAAGCTTTCTTT. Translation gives CASSLGQGPSPEAFF.

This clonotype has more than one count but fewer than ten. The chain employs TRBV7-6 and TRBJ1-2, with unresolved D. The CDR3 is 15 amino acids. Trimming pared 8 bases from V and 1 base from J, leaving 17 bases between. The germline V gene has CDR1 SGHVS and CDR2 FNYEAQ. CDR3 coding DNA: TGTGCCAGCTCACCAGCCGGAGGGATTAACTATGGCTACACCTTC. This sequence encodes CASSPAGGINYGYTF.

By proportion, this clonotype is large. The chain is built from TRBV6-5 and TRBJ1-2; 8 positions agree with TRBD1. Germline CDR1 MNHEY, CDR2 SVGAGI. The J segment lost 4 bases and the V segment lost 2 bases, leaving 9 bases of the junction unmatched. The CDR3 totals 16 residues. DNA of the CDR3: TGTGCCAGCAGTTACACCAGGGGGCGGTTGGGCTATGGCTACACCTTC. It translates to CASSYTRGRLGYGYTF.

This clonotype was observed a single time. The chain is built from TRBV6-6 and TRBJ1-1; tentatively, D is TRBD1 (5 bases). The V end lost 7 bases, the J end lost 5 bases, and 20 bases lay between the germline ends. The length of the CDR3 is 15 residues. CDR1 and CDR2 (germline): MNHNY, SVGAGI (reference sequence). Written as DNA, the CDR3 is TGTGCCAGCACCCCGGGACCTCAGACTGGGACTGAAGCTTTCTTT. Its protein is CASTPGPQTGTEAFF.

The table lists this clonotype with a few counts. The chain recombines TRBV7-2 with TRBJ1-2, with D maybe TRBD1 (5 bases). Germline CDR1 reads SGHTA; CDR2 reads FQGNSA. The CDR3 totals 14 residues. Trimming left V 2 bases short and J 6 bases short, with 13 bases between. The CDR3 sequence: CASSLLLEGNGYTF. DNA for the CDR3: TGTGCCAGCAGCTTATTATTGGAGGGGAATGGCTACACCTTC.

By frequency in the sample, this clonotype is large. The CDR3 protein is CSASGHPFNTF. The CDR3 nucleotides read TGCAGCGCTTCGGGACACCCTTTCAACACCTTC. The J gene is TRBJ1-2, the V gene TRBV29-1, with a possible D match to TRBD1 (6 bases). The CDR3 sequence is 11 residues long. Germline lookup yields CDR1 SQVTM and CDR2 ANQGSEA. V was shortened by 7 bases and J by 12 bases, with 18 bases between the two germline ends. The full variable domain, with the rest looked up from reference TRBV29-1 and TRBJ1-2, is SAVISQKPSRDICQRGTSLTIQCQVDSQVTMMFWYRQQPGQSLTLIATANQGSEATYESGFVIDKFPISRPNLTFSTLTVSNMSPEDSSIYLCSASGHPFNTFGSGTRLTVV.

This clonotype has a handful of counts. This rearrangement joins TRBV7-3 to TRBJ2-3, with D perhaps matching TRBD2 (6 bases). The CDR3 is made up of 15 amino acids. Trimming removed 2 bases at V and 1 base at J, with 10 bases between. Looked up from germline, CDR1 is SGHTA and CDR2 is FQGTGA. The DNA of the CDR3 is TGTGCCAGCAGCTTAGTCTGGGGGGGCACAGATACGCAGTATTTT. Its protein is CASSLVWGGTDTQYF.

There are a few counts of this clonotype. The CDR3 DNA reads as TGTGCCAGCAGCTTAGCTTATTCACCTCGTGAAAAACTGTTTTTT. Translated, it gives CASSLAYSPREKLFF. The V call is TRBV7-6, the J call TRBJ1-4; D unresolved. Trimming removed 0 bases from V and 7 bases from J, with 12 bases in between. The V gene's germline CDR1 is SGHVS and CDR2 FNYEAQ. The CDR3 is made up of 15 amino acids.

CDR3: CASSPAGGGGYGYTF. The CDR3 DNA is TGCGCCAGCAGCCCCGCAGGTGGCGGGGGCTATGGCTACACCTTC. J is TRBJ1-2 and V is TRBV5-1; possibly TRBD1 for D (5 bases). Germline lookup yields CDR1 SGHRS and CDR2 YFSETQ. The V end was cut by 4 bases, the J end by 4 bases, with 17 bases between. The CDR3 has 15 amino acids.

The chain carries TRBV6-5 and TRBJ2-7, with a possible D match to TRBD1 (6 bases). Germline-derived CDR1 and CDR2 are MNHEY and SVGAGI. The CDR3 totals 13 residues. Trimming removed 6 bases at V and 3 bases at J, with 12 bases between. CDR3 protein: CASRNGQNYEQYF. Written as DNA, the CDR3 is TGTGCCAGCAGAAACGGACAGAACTACGAGCAGTACTTC.

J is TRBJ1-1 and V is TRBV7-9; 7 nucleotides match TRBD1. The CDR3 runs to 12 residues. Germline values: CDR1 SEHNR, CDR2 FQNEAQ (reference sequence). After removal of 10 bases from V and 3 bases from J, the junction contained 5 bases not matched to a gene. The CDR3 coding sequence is TGTGCCACGGACAGGTTCGACACTGAAGCTTTCTTT. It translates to CATDRFDTEAFF.

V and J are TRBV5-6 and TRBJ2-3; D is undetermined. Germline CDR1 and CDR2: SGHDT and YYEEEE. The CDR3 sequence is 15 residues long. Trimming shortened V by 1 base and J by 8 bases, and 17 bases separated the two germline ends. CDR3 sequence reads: CASSLYGRTLPTQYF. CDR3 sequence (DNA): TGTGCCAGCAGCTTGTATGGTAGGACCCTACCTACGCAGTATTTT.

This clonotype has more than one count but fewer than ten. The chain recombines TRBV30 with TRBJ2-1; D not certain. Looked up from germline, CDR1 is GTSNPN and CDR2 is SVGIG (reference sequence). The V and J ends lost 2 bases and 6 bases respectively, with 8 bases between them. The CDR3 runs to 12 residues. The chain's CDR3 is CAWSRTVNEQFF. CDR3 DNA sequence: TGTGCCTGGAGTAGAACCGTCAATGAGCAGTTCTTC. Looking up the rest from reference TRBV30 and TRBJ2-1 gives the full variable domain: SQTIHQWPATLVQPVGSPLSLECTVEGTSNPNLYWYRQAAGRGLQLLFYSVGIGQISSEVPQNLSASRPQDRQFILSSKKLLLSDSGFYLCAWSRTVNEQFFGPGTRLTVL.

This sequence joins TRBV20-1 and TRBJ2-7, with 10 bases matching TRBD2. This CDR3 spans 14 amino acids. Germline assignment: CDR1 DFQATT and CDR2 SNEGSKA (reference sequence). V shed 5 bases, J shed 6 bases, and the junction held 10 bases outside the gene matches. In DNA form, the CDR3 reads TGCAGTGCTCCACAAGCGGGGGGGTTTCGCGAGCAGTACTTC. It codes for CSAPQAGGFREQYF.

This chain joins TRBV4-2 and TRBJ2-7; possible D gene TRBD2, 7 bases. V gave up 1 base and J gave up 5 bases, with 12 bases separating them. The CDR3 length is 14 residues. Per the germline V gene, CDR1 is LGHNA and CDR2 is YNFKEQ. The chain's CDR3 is CASSQGGGPDEQYF. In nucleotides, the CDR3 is TGTGCCAGCAGCCAAGGGGGGGGCCCCGACGAGCAGTACTTC.

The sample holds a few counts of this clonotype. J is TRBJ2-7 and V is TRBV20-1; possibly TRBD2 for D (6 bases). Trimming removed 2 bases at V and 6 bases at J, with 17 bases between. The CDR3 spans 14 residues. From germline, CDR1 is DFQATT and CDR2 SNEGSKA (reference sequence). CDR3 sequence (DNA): TGCAGTGCTAGAAAACCCGGGACTTCCGCCGAGCAGTACTTC. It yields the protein CSARKPGTSAEQYF.

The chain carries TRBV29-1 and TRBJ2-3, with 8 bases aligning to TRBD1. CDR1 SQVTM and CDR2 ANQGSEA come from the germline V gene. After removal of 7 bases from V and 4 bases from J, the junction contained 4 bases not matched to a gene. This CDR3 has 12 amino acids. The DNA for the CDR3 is TGCAGCGCCGACAGGGGAGCAGATACGCAGTATTTT. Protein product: CSADRGADTQYF.

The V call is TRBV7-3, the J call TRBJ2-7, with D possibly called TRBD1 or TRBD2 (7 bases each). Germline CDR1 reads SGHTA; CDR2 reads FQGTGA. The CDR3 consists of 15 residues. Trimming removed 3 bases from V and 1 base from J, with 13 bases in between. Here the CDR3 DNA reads TGTGCCAGCAGCTTCGCAGGGGGGGATTCCTACGAGCAGTACTTC. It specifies CASSFAGGDSYEQYF.

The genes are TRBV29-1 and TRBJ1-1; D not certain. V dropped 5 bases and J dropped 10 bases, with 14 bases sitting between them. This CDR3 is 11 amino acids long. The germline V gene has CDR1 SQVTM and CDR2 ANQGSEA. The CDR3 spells CSVHGPSGAFF. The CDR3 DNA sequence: TGCAGCGTTCATGGGCCTAGCGGAGCTTTCTTT.

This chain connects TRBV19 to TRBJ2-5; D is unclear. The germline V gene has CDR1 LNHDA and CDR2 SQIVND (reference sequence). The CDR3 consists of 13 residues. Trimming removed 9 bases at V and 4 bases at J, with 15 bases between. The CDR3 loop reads CASSWAHGETQYF. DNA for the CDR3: TGTGCCAGCAGCTGGGCCCATGGAGAGACCCAGTACTTC.